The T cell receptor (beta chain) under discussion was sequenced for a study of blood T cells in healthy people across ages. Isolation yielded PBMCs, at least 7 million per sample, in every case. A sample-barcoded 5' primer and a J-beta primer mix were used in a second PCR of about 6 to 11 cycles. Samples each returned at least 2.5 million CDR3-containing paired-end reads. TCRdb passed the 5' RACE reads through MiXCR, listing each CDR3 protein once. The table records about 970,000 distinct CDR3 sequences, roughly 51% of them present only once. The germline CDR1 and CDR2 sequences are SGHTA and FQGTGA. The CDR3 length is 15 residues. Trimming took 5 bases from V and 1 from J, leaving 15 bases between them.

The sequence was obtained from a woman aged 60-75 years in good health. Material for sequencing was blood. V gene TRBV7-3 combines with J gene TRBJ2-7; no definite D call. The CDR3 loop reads CASSISPAQSYEQYF. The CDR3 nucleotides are TGTGCCAGCAGCATTTCACCAGCCCAGTCCTACGAGCAGTACTTC.